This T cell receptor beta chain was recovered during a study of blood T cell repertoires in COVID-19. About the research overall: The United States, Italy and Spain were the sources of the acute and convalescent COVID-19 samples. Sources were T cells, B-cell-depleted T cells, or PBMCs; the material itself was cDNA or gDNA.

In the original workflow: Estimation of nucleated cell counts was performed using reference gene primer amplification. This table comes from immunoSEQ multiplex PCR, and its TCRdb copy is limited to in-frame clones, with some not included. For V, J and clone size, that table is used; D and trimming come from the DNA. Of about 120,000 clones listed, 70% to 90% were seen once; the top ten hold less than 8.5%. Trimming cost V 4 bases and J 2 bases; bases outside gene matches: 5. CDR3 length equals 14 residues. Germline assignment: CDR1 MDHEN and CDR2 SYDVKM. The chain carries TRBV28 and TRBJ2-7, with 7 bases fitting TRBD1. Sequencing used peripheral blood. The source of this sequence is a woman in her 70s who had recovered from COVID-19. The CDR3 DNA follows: TGTGCCAGCAGTTCAGGGGGTGTGGCCTACGAGCAGTACTTC. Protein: CASSSGGVAYEQYF. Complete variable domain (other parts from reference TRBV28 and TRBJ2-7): DVKVTQSSRYLVKRTGEKVFLECVQDMDHENMFWYRQDPGLGLRLIYFSYDVKMKEKGDIPEGYSVSREKKERFSLILESASTNQTSMYLCASSSGGVAYEQYFGPGTRLTVT.